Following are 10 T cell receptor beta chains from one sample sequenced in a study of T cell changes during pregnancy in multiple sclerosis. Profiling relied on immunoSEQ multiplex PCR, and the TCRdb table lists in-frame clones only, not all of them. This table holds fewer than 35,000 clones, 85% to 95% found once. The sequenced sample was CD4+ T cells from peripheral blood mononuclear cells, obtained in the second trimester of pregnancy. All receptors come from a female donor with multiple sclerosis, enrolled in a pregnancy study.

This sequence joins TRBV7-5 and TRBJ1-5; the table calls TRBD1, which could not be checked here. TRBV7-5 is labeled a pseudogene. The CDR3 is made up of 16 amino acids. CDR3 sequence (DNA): TGTGTCAGAAGCTGGGGCGACAGGGCGTACAATCAGCCCCAGCATTTT. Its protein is CVRSWGDRAYNQPQHF.

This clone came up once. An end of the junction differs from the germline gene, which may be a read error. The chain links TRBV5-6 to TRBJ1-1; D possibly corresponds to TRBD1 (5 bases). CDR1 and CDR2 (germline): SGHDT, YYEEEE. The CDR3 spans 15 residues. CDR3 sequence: CASTLTPTANTEAFF. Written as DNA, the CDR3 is TGTGCCAGCACCTTGACCCCGACAGCGAACACTGAAGCTTTCTTT.

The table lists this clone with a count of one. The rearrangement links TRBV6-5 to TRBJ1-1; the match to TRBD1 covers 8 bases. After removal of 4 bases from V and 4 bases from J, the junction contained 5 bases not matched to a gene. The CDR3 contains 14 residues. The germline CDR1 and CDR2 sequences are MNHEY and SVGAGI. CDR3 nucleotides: TGTGCCAGCAGTTCCCATGACAGGGGCACTGAAGCTTTCTTT. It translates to CASSSHDRGTEAFF.

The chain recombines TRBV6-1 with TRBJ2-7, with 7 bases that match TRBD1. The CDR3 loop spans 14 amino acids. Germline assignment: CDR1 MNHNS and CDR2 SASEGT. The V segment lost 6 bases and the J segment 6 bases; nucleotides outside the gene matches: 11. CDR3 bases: TGTGCCAGCAGGCGACAGGGAGCGCTCAGCGAGCAGTACTTC. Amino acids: CASRRQGALSEQYF.

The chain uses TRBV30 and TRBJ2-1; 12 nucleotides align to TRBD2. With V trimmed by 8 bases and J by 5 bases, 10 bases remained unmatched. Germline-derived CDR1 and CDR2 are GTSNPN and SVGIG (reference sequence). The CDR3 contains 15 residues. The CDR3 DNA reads TGTGCCCGGCGGCTAGCGGGAGGGAGCCACAATGAGCAGTTCTTC. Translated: CARRLAGGSHNEQFF.

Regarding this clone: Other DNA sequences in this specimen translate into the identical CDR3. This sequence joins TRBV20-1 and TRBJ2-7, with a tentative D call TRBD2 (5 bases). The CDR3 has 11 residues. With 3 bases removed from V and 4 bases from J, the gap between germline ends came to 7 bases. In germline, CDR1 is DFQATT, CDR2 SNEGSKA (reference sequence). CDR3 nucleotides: TGCAGTGCTAGGGGCGGGTACGAGCAGTACTTC. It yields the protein CSARGGYEQYF.

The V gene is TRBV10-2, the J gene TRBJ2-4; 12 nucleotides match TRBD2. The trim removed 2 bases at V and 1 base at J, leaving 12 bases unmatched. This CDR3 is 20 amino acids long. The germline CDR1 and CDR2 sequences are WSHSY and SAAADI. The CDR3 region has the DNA TGCGCCAGCAGTGAGGGGGTCGGGACTAGCGGGTACGGGGCCAAAAACATTCAGTACTTC. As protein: CASSEGVGTSGYGAKNIQYF.

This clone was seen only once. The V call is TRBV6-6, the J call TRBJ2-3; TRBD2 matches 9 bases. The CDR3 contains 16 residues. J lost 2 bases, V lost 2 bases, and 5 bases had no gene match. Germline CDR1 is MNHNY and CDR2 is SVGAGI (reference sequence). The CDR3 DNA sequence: TGTGCCAGCAGTTACCCTAGCGGGACGAACACAGATACGCAGTATTTT. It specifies CASSYPSGTNTDTQYF.

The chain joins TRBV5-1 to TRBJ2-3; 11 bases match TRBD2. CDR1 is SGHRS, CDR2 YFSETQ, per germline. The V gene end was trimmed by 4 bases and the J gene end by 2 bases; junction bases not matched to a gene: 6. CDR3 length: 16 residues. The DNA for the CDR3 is TGCGCCAGCAGCCTACCGGGACTAGCGGTCACAGATACGCAGTATTTT. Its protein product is CASSLPGLAVTDTQYF.

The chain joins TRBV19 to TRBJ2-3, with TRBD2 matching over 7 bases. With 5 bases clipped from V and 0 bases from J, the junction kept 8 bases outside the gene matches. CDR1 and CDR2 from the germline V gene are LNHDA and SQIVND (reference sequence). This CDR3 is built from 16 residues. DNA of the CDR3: TGTGCCAGTAGTTCGTCTCTAGCGGCTAGCACAGATACGCAGTATTTT. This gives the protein CASSSSLAASTDTQYF.